This T cell receptor (beta chain) originates from a study of cytomegalovirus exposure and HLA in healthy donors. Study-level information: Caucasian-associated ancestry cluster membership applied to about four fifths of several hundred genotyped donors.

V lost 8 bases, J lost 7 bases, and 12 bases lay in between. The CDR3 runs to 11 residues. The germline CDR1 and CDR2 sequences are MGHDK and SYGVNS. To note about this clone: What it binds is not known.

Whole-study findings and limits: The study labeled 164 TCR beta chains cytomegalovirus-associated. Later on, a genetic analysis was performed. It linked a missense variant in DCLRE1C with V- and J-gene trimming of TCR beta. HLA alleles were associated with 15,000 to 20,000 TCR beta sequences in a later analysis at 0.05 false discovery rate.

PCR involved 60 Vbeta and 13 Jbeta primers. The data were produced by immunoSEQ multiplex PCR, yet TCRdb's version contains in-frame clones alone and is incomplete. The profile covers tens of thousands of clones, with 55% to 80% appearing a single time and 7.5% to 8% taken by the ten largest. The specimen sequenced was PBMCs. This clonotype was obtained from a man between 35 and 55 years old in good health and CMV-seropositive. The chain recombines TRBV25-1 with TRBJ2-7; TRBD2 might be the D (5 bases). The CDR3 here is CASGSLGEQYF. For the CDR3, the DNA is TGTGCCAGCGGATCACTAGGGGAGCAGTACTTC.